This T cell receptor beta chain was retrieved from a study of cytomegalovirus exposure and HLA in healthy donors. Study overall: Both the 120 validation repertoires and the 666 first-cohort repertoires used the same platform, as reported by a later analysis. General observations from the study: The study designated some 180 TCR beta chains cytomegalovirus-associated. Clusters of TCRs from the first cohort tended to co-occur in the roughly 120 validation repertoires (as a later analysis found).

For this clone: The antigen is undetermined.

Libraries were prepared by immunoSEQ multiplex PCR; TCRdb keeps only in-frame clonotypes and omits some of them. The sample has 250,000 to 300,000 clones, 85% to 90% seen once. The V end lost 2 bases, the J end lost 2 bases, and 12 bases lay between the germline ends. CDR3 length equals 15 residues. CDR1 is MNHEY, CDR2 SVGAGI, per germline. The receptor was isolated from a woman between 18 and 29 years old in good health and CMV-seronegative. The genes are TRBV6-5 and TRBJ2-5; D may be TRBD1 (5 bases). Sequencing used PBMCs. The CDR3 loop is CASSYPQGDQETQYF. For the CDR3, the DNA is TGTGCCAGCAGTTACCCTCAGGGTGATCAAGAGACCCAGTACTTC.